These T cell receptor beta chains were read from a single sample in a study of blood T cell repertoires in COVID-19. Some clones are missing from TCRdb's copy, which holds only in-frame ones; the method was immunoSEQ multiplex PCR. The sample has approximately 360,000 clones; roughly 90% are singletons. Input material: PBMCs or T cells enriched from blood (not recorded which). The receptor source for this set is a woman under 40 with acute COVID-19. CDR3s include the opening cysteine and the closing phenylalanine or tryptophan. A D gene is named only where the DNA matches it firmly. A clone size is listed for some rows: how often the clone was seen (once, few, many), or a class if it is expanded.

. | few | TRBJ1-6 | TRBV25-1 | TGTGCCAGCAGTGTGGGTAGGGGAAATTCACCCCTCCACTTT | CASSVGRGNSPLHF
TRBD1 | once | TRBJ1-1 | TRBV6-4 | TGTGCCAGCAGTGAAGAGGAGGGGGCGGGCACTGAAGCTTTCTTT | CASSEEEGAGTEAFF
. | few | TRBJ1-1 | TRBV7-9 | TGTGCCAGCAGCTTATCGGTAGGGGTGAACACTGAAGCTTTCTTT | CASSLSVGVNTEAFF
TRBD1 | many | TRBJ2-3 | TRBV25-1 | TGTGCCAGCAGTCCCCCGGGACAGGTCGGGGCAGATACGCAGTATTTT | CASSPPGQVGADTQYF
. | . | TRBJ2-2 | TRBV6-5 | TGTGCCAGCAAGGCCGAGACATCAGTTGGCGGGGAGCTGTTTTTT | CASKAETSVGGELFF
. | . | TRBJ2-3 | TRBV5-5 | TGTGCCAGCAGCTTGGAAGGCAGGATGGTAGATACGCAGTATTTT | CASSLEGRMVDTQYF
. | . | TRBJ1-1 | TRBV2 | TGTGCCAGCGGTCGGGAAACGAGGACTGAAGCTTTCTTT | CASGRETRTEAFF
. | . | TRBJ1-4 | TRBV18 | TGTGCCAGCTCACCACAAAGGACAGCACCTAATGAAAAACTGTTTTTT | CASSPQRTAPNEKLFF
. | . | TRBJ2-1 | TRBV11-3 | TGTGCCAGCAGCTTGACAGGAGCCTACAATGAGCAGTTCTTC | CASSLTGAYNEQFF
TRBD1 | few | TRBJ2-2 | TRBV3-1/TRBV3-2 | TGTGCCAGCAGCCGTATCACAGGGGGCGGTACCGGGGAGCTGTTTTTT | CASSRITGGGTGELFF
TRBD1 | . | TRBJ1-3 | TRBV25-1 | TGTGCCAGCAGTGACCCCGGGACAGACTCTGGAAACACCATATATTTT | CASSDPGTDSGNTIYF
TRBD1 | . | TRBJ2-7 | TRBV20-1 | TGCAGTGCTGGGACAGGGGGCGAGCAGTACTTC | CSAGTGGEQYF
TRBD1 | . | TRBJ1-4 | TRBV19 | TGTGCCACTTTGACAGGGAGGAATGAAAAACTGTTTTTT | CATLTGRNEKLFF
. | . | TRBJ1-2 | TRBV24-1 | TGTGCCACCAGTGGGGGGCGCGGCTATGGCTACACCTTC | CATSGGRGYGYTF
TRBD1 | . | TRBJ2-7 | TRBV6-2/TRBV6-3 | TGTGCCAGCAGTTACGGGGACAGGGTTTACGAGCAGTACTTC | CASSYGDRVYEQYF
. | . | TRBJ2-3 | TRBV20-1 | TGCAGTGCTAGTAGGCCCACCGGACTAACGGTCGTAGATACGCAGTATTTT | CSASRPTGLTVVDTQYF
TRBD2 | . | TRBJ2-7 | TRBV4-1 | TGCGCCAGCAGCCAAGAAGGACGGACTAGCGGGATGAACGAGCAGTACTTC | CASSQEGRTSGMNEQYF
. | . | TRBJ2-7 | TRBV3-1/TRBV3-2 | TGTGCCAGCAGCCAAGGGGGGGAGGCGATCTCCTACGAGCAGTACTTC | CASSQGGEAISYEQYF
. | . | TRBJ2-3 | TRBV2 | TGTGCCAGCAGGACCGGACAAGACGACACAGATACGCAGTATTTT | CASRTGQDDTDTQYF
. | . | TRBJ1-3 | TRBV7-2 | TGTGCCAGCAGCTTATTCGGCGGGAGCTCTGGAAACACCATATATTTT | CASSLFGGSSGNTIYF
. | . | TRBJ1-1 | TRBV7-9 | TGTGCCAGCAGCTTAAGTCCCGGGACTGAAGCTTTCTTT | CASSLSPGTEAFF
TRBD1 | . | TRBJ2-7 | TRBV20-1 | TGCAGTGCTAGTGAATCCGGGACAGGGAATCGGTACTTC | CSASESGTGNRYF
TRBD1 | . | TRBJ1-4 | TRBV9 | TGTGCCAGCAGCGCCCGGGGACAGGGAGGGGAAAAACTGTTTTTT | CASSARGQGGEKLFF
. | . | TRBJ1-5 | TRBV12-5 | TGTGCTAGTGGTTTGGTACACGTGATGGGGGGAAGCAATCAGCCCCAGCATTTT | CASGLVHVMGGSNQPQHF
. | once | TRBJ1-1 | TRBV6-2/TRBV6-3 | TGTGCCAGCAGTTACGATGGGGGCGCAGCTGAAGCTTTCTTT | CASSYDGGAAEAFF
. | . | TRBJ2-6 | TRBV19 | TGTGCCAGCTCCCGACAGGCTGCCGGGGCCAACGTCCTGACTTTC | CASSRQAAGANVLTF
. | . | TRBJ1-4 | TRBV7-8 | TGTGCCAGCAGCCATCCCACCCAGGCGACACTCGAAAAACTGTTTTTT | CASSHPTQATLEKLFF
. | . | TRBJ2-3 | TRBV24-1 | TGTGCCACCAGTGACCCGGGTCGCCCGGCAAATACGCAGTATTTT | CATSDPGRPANTQYF
TRBD2 | . | TRBJ2-7 | TRBV3-1/TRBV3-2 | TGTGCCAGCAGCCAAGATCAGACTAGCGGGCTGTACGAGCAGTACTTC | CASSQDQTSGLYEQYF
TRBD2 | once | TRBJ2-3 | TRBV2 | TGTGCCAGCCAGGAAAGCGGGGGACTCACAGATACGCAGTATTTT | CASQESGGLTDTQYF
. | . | TRBJ1-1 | TRBV30 | TGTGCCTGGAGTGTACTAGTATACACTGAAGCTTTCTTT | CAWSVLVYTEAFF
. | . | TRBJ2-5 | TRBV7-9 | TGTGCCAGCAGATCAACAGGCAGCCAAGAGACCCAGTACTTC | CASRSTGSQETQYF
. | . | TRBJ1-2 | TRBV7-2 | TGTGCCAGCAGCCCCAGACCGGTCCGGGACTATGGCTACACCTTC | CASSPRPVRDYGYTF
TRBD1 | . | TRBJ2-7 | TRBV5-1 | TGCGCCAGCAGCTCGAGGACAGGTTCCTACGAGCAGTACTTC | CASSSRTGSYEQYF
. | . | TRBJ1-3 | TRBV4-3 | TGCGCCAGCAGCCAAGATTATGAGGTTCGTGGAAACACCATATATTTT | CASSQDYEVRGNTIYF
. | . | TRBJ2-3 | TRBV18 | TGTGCCAGCTCACCGAACTACTCAGATACGCAGTATTTT | CASSPNYSDTQYF
TRBD1 | few | TRBJ2-3 | TRBV2 | TGTGCCAGCACGGGACAGTCAGTTTCAGATACGCAGTATTTT | CASTGQSVSDTQYF
. | . | TRBJ1-1 | TRBV4-1 | TGCGCCAGCAGCCAAGTGGCAGGGCACACTGAAGCTTTCTTT | CASSQVAGHTEAFF
. | once | TRBJ1-1 | TRBV7-2 | TGTGCCAGCAGCTTATTAAACACTGAAGCTTTCTTT | CASSLLNTEAFF
TRBD1 | . | TRBJ1-2 | TRBV19 | TGTGCCAGTAGACCCCCGGACAGGAGGACCAACTATGGCTACACCTTC | CASRPPDRRTNYGYTF
TRBD2 | . | TRBJ2-5 | TRBV5-5 | TGTGCCAGCAGCCCTCGGACTAGCGGAGGGGAGACCCAGTACTTC | CASSPRTSGGETQYF
. | . | TRBJ1-3 | TRBV5-6 | TGTGCCAGCAGCTTTAGTGGGGCAGGAGGAAACACCATATATTTT | CASSFSGAGGNTIYF
TRBD1 | . | TRBJ2-3 | TRBV5-1 | TGCGCCAGCAGCTTGGAGACAGGGAATCAAGATACGCAGTATTTT | CASSLETGNQDTQYF
. | . | TRBJ1-2 | TRBV29-1 | TGCAGCGTGAGGGAGCCCCCGAGCTATGGCTACACCTTC | CSVREPPSYGYTF
TRBD2 | . | TRBJ2-7 | TRBV4-1 | TGCGCCAGCAGCCCTCCCGGGGGGGTCCAGCAGTACTTC | CASSPPGGVQQYF
TRBD2 | . | TRBJ2-3 | TRBV5-1 | TGCGCCAGCAGCACCGGGACTAGCTTGCCAGATACGCAGTATTTT | CASSTGTSLPDTQYF
TRBD1 | . | TRBJ2-1 | TRBV19 | TGTGCCAGTAGTCTCCTTGGACAGGCCGGCTCCTACAATGAGCAGTTCTTC | CASSLLGQAGSYNEQFF
TRBD1 | . | TRBJ2-1 | TRBV6-5 | TGTGCCAGCAGCGTATCAGGGGGCTCCTACAATGAGCAGTTCTTC | CASSVSGGSYNEQFF
. | . | TRBJ2-5 | TRBV6-1 | TGTGCCAGCAGTGAAGCTCAGGGGACGCAAGAGACCCAGTACTTC | CASSEAQGTQETQYF
TRBD2 | . | TRBJ2-1 | TRBV12-5 | TGTGCTAGTGGTCCACAACGGACTAGCGGGGGGAATTACAATGAGCAGTTCTTC | CASGPQRTSGGNYNEQFF
. | . | TRBJ1-1 | TRBV3-1/TRBV3-2 | TGTGCCAGCAGCCAAGATGGAGGGCTGAACACTGAAGCTTTCTTT | CASSQDGGLNTEAFF
TRBD1 | . | TRBJ1-6 | TRBV3-1/TRBV3-2 | TGTGCCAGCAGCCAGGGACAGTATAATTCACCCCTCCACTTT | CASSQGQYNSPLHF